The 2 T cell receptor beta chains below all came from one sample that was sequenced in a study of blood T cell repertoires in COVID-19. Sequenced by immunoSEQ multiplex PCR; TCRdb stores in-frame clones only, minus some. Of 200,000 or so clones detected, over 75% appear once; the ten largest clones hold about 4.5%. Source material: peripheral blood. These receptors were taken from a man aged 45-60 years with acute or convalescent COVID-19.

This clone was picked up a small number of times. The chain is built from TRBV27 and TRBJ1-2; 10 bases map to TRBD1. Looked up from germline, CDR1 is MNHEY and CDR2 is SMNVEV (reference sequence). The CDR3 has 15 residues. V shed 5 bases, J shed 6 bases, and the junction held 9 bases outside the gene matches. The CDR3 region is CASSTRQGAVHGYTF. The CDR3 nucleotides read TGTGCCAGCAGTACGCGACAGGGGGCGGTCCATGGCTACACCTTC.

CDR3 sequence reads: CASSGHLNYGYTF. In DNA form, the CDR3 reads TGTGCCAGCAGCGGACATCTCAACTATGGCTACACCTTC. The chain is built from TRBV27 and TRBJ1-2; possibly TRBD1 for D (5 bases). CDR3 length: 13 amino acids. The germline CDR1 and CDR2 sequences are MNHEY and SMNVEV (reference sequence). Trimming took 6 bases from V and 2 from J, leaving 10 bases between them.